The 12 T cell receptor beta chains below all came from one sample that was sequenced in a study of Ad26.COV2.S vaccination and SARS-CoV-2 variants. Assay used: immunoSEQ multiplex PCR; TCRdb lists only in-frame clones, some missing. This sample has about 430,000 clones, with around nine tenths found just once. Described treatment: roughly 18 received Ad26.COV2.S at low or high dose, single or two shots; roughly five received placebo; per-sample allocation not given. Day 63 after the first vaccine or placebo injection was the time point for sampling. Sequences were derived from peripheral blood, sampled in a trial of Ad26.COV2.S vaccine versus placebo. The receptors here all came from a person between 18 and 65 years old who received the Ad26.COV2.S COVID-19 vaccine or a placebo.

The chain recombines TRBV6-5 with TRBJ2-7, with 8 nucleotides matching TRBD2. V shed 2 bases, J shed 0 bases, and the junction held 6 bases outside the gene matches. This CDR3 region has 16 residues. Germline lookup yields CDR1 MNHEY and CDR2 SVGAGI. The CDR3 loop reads CASSYLSGTSSYEQYF. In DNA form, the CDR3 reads TGTGCCAGCAGTTACCTTAGCGGGACAAGCTCCTACGAGCAGTACTTC.

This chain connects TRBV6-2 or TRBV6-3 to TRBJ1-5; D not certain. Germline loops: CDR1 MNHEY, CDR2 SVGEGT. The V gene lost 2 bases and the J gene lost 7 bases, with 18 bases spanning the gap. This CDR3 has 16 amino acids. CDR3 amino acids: CASSYRLYPEGQPQHF. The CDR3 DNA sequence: TGTGCCAGCAGTTACCGCCTTTATCCGGAAGGACAGCCCCAGCATTTT.

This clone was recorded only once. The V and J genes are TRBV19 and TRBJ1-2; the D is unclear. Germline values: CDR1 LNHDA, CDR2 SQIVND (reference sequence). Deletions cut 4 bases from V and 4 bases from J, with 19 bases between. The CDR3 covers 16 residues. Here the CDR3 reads CASSKTTTLEGYGYTF. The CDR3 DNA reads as TGTGCCAGTAGTAAAACCACAACCTTGGAGGGCTATGGCTACACCTTC.

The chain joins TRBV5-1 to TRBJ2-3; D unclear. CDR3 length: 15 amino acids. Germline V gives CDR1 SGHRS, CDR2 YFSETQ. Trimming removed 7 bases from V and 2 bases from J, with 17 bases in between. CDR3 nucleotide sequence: TGCGCCAGCCGCAGCGCGGTCGGTTCCACAGATACGCAGTATTTT. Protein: CASRSAVGSTDTQYF.

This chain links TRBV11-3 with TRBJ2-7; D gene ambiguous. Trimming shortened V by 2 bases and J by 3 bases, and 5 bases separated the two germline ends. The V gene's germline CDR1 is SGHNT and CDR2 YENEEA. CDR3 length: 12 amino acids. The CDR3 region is CASSLNHYEQYF. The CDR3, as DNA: TGTGCCAGCAGCTTAAACCACTACGAGCAGTACTTC.

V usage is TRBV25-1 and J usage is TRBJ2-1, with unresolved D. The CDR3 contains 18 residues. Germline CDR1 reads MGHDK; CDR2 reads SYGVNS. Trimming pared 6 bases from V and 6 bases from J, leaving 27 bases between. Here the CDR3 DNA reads TGTGCCAGCAGGCGCACTAACCCTGCCCGGCGAGGTCTCAATGAGCAGTTCTTC. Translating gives CASRRTNPARRGLNEQFF. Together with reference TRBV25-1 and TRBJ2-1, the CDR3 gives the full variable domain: EADIYQTPRYLVIGTGKKITLECSQTMGHDKMYWYQQDPGMELHLIHYSYGVNSTEKGDLSSESTVSRIRTEHFPLTLESARPSHTSQYLCASRRTNPARRGLNEQFFGPGTRLTVL.

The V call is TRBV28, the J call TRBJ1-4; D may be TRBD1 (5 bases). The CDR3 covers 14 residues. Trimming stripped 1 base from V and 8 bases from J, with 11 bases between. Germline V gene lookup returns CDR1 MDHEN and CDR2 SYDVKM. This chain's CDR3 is CASSLSGFGEKLFF. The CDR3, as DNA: TGTGCCAGCAGTTTATCAGGGTTTGGCGAAAAACTGTTTTTT.

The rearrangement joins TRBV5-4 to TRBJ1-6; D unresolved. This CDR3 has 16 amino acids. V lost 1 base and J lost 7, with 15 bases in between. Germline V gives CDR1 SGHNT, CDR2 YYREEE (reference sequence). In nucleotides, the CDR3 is TGTGCCAGCAGCTTGAGCGGCACATTATTAAATTCACCCCTCCACTTT. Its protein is CASSLSGTLLNSPLHF. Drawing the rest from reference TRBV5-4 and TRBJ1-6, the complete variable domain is ETGVTQSPTHLIKTRGQQVTLRCSSQSGHNTVSWYQQALGQGPQFIFQYYREEENGRGNFPPRFSGLQFPNYSSELNVNALELDDSALYLCASSLSGTLLNSPLHFGNGTRLTVT.

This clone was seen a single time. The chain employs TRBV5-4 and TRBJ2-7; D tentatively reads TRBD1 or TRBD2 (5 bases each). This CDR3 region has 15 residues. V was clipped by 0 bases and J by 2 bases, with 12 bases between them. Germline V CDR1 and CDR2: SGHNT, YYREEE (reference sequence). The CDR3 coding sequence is TGTGCCAGCAGCTTGGCTGGGACCAATACCTACGAGCAGTACTTC. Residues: CASSLAGTNTYEQYF.

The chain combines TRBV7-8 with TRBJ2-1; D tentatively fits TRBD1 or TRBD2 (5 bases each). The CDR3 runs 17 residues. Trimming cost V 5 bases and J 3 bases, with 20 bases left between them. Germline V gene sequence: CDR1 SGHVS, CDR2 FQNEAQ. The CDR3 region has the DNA TGTGCCAGCAGCCCGGGCTTAGCGAGGGGAATCTACAATGAGCAGTTCTTC. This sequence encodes CASSPGLARGIYNEQFF.

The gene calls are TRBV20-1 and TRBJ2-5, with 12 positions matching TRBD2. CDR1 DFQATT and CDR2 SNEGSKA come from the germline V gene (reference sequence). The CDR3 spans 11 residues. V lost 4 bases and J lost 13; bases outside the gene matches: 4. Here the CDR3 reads CSATGLAGLYF. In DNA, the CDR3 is TGCAGTGCTACAGGACTAGCGGGGTTGTACTTC.

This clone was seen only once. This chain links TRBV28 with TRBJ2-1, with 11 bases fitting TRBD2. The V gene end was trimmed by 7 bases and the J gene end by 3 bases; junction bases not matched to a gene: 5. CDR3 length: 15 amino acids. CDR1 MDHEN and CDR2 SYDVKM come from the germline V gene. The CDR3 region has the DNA TGTGCCAGCACCTCCGGGACTAGCGGCTACAATGAGCAGTTCTTC. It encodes CASTSGTSGYNEQFF.